This T cell receptor (beta chain) emerged from a study of type 1 regulatory T cells. Overall study context: T-allo10 is an in vitro-generated, Tr1-enriched CD4 T cell product specific for alloantigen.

The CDR3 totals 14 residues. Germline CDR1 is WSHSY and CDR2 is SAAADI. The V gene end was trimmed by 4 bases and the J gene end by 5 bases; junction bases not matched to a gene: 5. On this clonotype: Its antigen is as yet unknown.

Graft donor-derived T-allo10 cells were described as host-alloantigen-specific, anergic, and alloantigen-specifically suppressive. TCRdb re-called the reads through MiXCR, storing one row per CDR3 protein. This sample has about 68,000 distinct CDR3 sequences, with 63% found just once. The chain couples TRBV10-2 to TRBJ2-7, with 10 bases lining up with TRBD2. Sample: cultured T cells, either the whole culture or a sorted T cell fraction (not recorded which). Subset reported: Tr1-enriched cell product generated in vitro against host alloantigens. The sequence was collected from a human donor in good health. CDR3 coding DNA: TGCGCCAGCAGTGCTAGCGGGAGTCTCAACGAGCAGTACTTC. This codes for CASSASGSLNEQYF.